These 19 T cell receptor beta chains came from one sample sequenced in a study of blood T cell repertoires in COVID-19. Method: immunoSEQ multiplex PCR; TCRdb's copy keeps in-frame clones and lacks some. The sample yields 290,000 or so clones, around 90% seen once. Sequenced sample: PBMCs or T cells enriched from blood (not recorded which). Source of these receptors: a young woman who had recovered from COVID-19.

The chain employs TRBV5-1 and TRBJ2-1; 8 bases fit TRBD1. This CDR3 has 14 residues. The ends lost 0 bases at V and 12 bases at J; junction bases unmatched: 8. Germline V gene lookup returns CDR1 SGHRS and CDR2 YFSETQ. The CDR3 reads CASSLDLTGVGQFF. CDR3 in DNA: TGCGCCAGCAGCTTGGACCTGACAGGGGTCGGGCAGTTCTTC.

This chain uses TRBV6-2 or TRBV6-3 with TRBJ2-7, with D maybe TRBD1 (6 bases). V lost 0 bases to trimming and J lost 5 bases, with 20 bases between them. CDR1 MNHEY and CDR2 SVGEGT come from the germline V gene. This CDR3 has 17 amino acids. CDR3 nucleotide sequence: TGTGCCAGCAGTTACTCGAGGTCTGGGGGCTCGCTTGACGAGCAGTACTTC. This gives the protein CASSYSRSGGSLDEQYF.

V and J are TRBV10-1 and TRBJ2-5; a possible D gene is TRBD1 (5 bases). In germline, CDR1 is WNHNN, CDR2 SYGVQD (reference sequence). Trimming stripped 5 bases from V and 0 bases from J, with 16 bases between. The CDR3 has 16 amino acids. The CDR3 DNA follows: TGCGCCAGCAGTCAGCGTACGACAGAATACCAAGAGACCCAGTACTTC. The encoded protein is CASSQRTTEYQETQYF.

The CDR3 loop is CASSGTVDNSPLHF. CDR3 nucleotide sequence: TGCGCCAGTTCAGGGACAGTAGATAATTCACCCCTCCACTTT. The gene calls are TRBV4-3 and TRBJ1-6; 7 bases line up with TRBD1. The V and J ends lost 9 bases and 5 bases, in that order; junction bases with no gene match: 7. The CDR3 length is 14 residues. Per the germline V gene, CDR1 is LGHNA and CDR2 is YSLEER.

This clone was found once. This CDR3 reads CASSTPGQSEAFF. CDR3 coding DNA: TGTGCCAGTAGTACTCCGGGACAGAGCGAAGCTTTCTTT. The chain employs TRBV19 and TRBJ1-1; 7 positions match TRBD1. Trimming at V came to 4 bases and at J to 8 bases, leaving 7 bases not matched to a gene. The CDR3 is 13 amino acids. The germline CDR1 and CDR2 sequences are LNHDA and SQIVND (reference sequence).

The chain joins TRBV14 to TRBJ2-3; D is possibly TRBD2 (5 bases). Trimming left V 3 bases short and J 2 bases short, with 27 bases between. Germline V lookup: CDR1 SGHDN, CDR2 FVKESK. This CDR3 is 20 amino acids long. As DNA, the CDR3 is TGTGCCAGCAGCCATTCCGGACGGCAGACGGGATACTCACTCACAGATACGCAGTATTTT. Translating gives CASSHSGRQTGYSLTDTQYF.

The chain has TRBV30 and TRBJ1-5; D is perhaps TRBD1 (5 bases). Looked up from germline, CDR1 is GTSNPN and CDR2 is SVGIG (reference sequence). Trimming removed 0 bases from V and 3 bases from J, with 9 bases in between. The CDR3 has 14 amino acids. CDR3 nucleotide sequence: TGTGCCTGGAGTGTATTACAGGTCAATCAGCCCCAGCATTTT. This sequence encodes CAWSVLQVNQPQHF.

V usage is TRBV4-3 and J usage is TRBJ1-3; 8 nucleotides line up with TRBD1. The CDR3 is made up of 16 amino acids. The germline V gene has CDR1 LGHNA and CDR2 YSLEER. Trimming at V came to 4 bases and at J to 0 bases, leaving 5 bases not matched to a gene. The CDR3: CASSPGTGTSGNTIYF. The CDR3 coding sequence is TGCGCCAGCAGCCCCGGGACAGGCACCTCTGGAAACACCATATATTTT.

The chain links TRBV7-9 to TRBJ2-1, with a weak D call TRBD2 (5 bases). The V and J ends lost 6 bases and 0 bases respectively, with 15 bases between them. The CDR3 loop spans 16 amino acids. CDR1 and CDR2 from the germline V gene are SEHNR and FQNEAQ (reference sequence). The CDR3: CASSRGGPSSYNEQFF. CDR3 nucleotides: TGTGCCAGCAGTCGCGGAGGCCCCAGCTCCTACAATGAGCAGTTCTTC.

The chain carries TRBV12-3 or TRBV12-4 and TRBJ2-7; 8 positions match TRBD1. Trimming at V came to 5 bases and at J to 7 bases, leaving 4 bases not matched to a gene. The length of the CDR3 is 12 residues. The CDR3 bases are TGTGCCAGCAGTGTGGACAGGGAGGAGCAGTACTTC. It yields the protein CASSVDREEQYF.

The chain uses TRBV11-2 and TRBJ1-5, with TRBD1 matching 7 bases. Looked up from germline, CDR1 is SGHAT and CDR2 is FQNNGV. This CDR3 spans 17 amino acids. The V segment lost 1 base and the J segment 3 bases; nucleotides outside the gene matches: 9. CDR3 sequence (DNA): TGTGCCAGCAGCTTAGCAACAGGGACAGTAGCCAATCAGCCCCAGCATTTT. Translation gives CASSLATGTVANQPQHF.

CDR3 in amino acids: CARSGKAPTRHNEQFF. The CDR3 bases are TGTGCCAGAAGCGGGAAGGCTCCAACTAGGCACAATGAGCAGTTCTTC. This sequence joins TRBV5-3 and TRBJ2-1, with a possible D match to TRBD2 (5 bases). TRBV5-3 falls under the ORF class, with uncertain function. CDR3 length: 16 residues. V was shortened by 4 bases and J by 5 bases, with 19 bases between the two germline ends.

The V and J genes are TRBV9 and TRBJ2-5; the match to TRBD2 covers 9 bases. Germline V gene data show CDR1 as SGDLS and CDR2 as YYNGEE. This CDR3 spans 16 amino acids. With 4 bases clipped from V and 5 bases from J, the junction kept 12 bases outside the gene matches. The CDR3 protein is CASSPENSGSSETQYF. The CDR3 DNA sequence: TGTGCCAGCAGCCCTGAGAATAGCGGGAGTTCGGAGACCCAGTACTTC.

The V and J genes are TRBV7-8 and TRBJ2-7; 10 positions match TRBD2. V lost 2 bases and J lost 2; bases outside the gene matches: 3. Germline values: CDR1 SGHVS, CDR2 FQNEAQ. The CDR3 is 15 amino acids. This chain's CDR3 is CASSLIGLAAYEQYF. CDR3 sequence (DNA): TGTGCCAGCAGCTTAATAGGACTAGCGGCCTACGAGCAGTACTTC. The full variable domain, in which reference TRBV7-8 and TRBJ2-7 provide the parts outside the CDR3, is GAGVSQSPRYKVAKRGQDVALRCDPISGHVSLFWYQQALGQGPEFLTYFQNEAQLDKSGLPSDRFFAERPEGSVSTLKIQRTQQEDSAVYLCASSLIGLAAYEQYFGPGTRLTVT.

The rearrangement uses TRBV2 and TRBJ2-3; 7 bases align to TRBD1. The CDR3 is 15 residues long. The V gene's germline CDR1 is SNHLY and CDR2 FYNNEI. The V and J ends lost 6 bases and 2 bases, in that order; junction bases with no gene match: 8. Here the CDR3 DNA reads TGTGCCAGCAGCGGAACAGGGGTGGACACAGATACGCAGTATTTT. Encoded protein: CASSGTGVDTDTQYF.

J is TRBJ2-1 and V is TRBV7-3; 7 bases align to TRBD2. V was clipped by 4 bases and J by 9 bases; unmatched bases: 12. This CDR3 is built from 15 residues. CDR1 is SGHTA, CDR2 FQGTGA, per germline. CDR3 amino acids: CASSSRQAGRSEQFF. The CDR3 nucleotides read TGTGCCAGCAGCTCCCGACAAGCGGGAAGAAGTGAGCAGTTCTTC.

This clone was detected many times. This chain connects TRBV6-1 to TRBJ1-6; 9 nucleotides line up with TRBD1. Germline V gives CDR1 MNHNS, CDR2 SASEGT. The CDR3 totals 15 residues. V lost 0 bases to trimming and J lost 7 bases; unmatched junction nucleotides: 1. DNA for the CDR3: TGTGCCAGCAGTGAAGCAACAGGGGGCAATTCACCCCTCCACTTT. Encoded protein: CASSEATGGNSPLHF.

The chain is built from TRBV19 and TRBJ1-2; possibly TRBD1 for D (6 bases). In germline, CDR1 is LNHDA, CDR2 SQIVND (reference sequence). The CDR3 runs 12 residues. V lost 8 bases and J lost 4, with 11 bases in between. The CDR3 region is CASEGGPYGYTF. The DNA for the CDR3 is TGTGCCAGTGAAGGGGGACCCTATGGCTACACCTTC.

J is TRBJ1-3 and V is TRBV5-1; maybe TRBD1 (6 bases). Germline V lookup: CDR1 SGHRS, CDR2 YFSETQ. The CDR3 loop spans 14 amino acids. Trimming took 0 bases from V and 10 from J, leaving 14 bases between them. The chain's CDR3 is CASSLELGRGTIYF. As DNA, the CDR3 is TGCGCCAGCAGCTTGGAGCTGGGGAGGGGGACCATATATTTT.